The clone carrying this TCR beta chain was seen ten or more times. Its target is unknown. The junction had 13 bases not matched to a gene; V was cut back by 4 bases and J by 6 bases. Germline lookup yields CDR1 LGHDT and CDR2 YNNKEL (reference sequence). This CDR3 region has 17 residues. This entry belongs to a study of neurological immune-mediated disorders. Notes on the study in general: Healthy controls had more TCR clonal expansion than multiple sclerosis, which showed the least, whereas HTLV-1-associated myelopathy showed the most. Private repertoires in all groups were suggested by the finding that expanded clones across subjects shared no CDR3 amino acid sequences.

TCRdb recomputed calls from the 5' RACE reads with MiXCR, one row per CDR3 protein. The sample lists roughly 98,000 distinct CDR3 sequences, about 13% occurring once. This sample's time point: longitudinal time-point 2. 2 million PBMCs stored at -80 C were the source of the unsorted libraries. What was sequenced was PBMCs. This TCR derives from a female donor with HTLV-1-associated myelopathy (HAM/TSP). The chain employs TRBV3-1 and TRBJ2-1; the match to TRBD2 covers 9 bases. CDR3 DNA: TGTGCCAGCAGCCCCCGAGCCAGCGGGGGGATCCCCAATGAGCAGTTCTTC. It is translated as CASSPRASGGIPNEQFF.